This T cell receptor beta chain was recorded in a study of shared clonotypes between healthy human individuals. Some clones are missing from TCRdb's copy, which holds only in-frame ones; the method was immunoSEQ multiplex PCR. The sample includes approximately 810,000 clones, more than 85% of them seen just once. V gave up 1 base and J gave up 5 bases, with 12 bases separating them. The length of the CDR3 is 15 residues. Germline lookup yields CDR1 SGHAT and CDR2 FQNNGV. The naive CD8 population came from CD45RO-negative cells selected for CCR7, without terminally differentiated effector memory CD45RA+ cells.

This clonotype was sampled from a man aged 25 to 40 in good health. This chain joins TRBV11-2 and TRBJ2-1; tentatively, D is TRBD2 (5 bases). Source material: naive CD8+ T cells sorted from blood. The CDR3 DNA is TGTGCCAGCAGCTTAGGTCCAGCGGAGGACAATGAGCAGTTCTTC. It is translated as CASSLGPAEDNEQFF.